A selection of T cell receptor beta chains follows, all from one sample in a study of CD8 T cells in ankylosing spondylitis. One entry per CDR3 protein, called by TCRdb with MiXCR from the 5' RACE reads. The sample lists fewer than 80,000 distinct CDR3 sequences, approximately 5.3% seen once, with 2.2% in the top ten. Material: blood, either unsorted or a sorted T cell fraction (not recorded which). The receptor set was obtained from a male donor with ankylosing spondylitis or in good health (not recorded which). Each CDR3 is given with its conserved first and last residue. A D gene is named only where the DNA matches it firmly. The size of a clone is reported for some rows only, either as once, few or many, or as a class for expanded clones.

D: .; J: TRBJ2-3; size: many; V: TRBV11-2; DNA: TGTGCCAGCAGCCCCAACTATAGCACAGATACGCAGTATTTT; CDR3: CASSPNYSTDTQYF
D: .; J: TRBJ1-1; size: many; V: TRBV5-1; DNA: TGCGCCAGCAGCTTGGAACAGATGAACACTGAAGCTTTCTTT; CDR3: CASSLEQMNTEAFF
D: .; J: TRBJ1-3; size: many; V: TRBV7-2; DNA: TGTGCCAGCAGCAAAGACAGCTACCCTGGAAACACCATATATTTT; CDR3: CASSKDSYPGNTIYF
D: TRBD1; J: TRBJ1-4; size: many; V: TRBV3-1; DNA: TGTGCCAGCAGCCAGAATACAGGGGGCCTAGAAAAACTGTTTTTT; CDR3: CASSQNTGGLEKLFF
D: .; J: TRBJ1-1; size: many; V: TRBV10-3; DNA: TGTGCCATCACTCCCGAGCCGGGGACGAACACTGAAGCTTTCTTT; CDR3: CAITPEPGTNTEAFF
D: TRBD1; J: TRBJ1-6; size: many; V: TRBV5-1; DNA: TGCGCCAGCAGCATGGACAGGGGGAACACACCCCTCCACTTT; CDR3: CASSMDRGNTPLHF
D: TRBD2; J: TRBJ2-3; size: many; V: TRBV24-1; DNA: TGTGCCACCAGTGATTCCGGGGACTATAGCACAGATACGCAGTATTTT; CDR3: CATSDSGDYSTDTQYF
D: .; J: TRBJ1-1; size: many; V: TRBV20-1; DNA: TGCAGTGCTAGGAAGGACCCCAACATGAACACTGAAGCTTTCTTT; CDR3: CSARKDPNMNTEAFF
D: .; J: TRBJ1-5; size: many; V: TRBV7-9; DNA: TGTGCCAGCAGTGAGGTGAGCAATCAGCCCCAGCATTTT; CDR3: CASSEVSNQPQHF
D: TRBD1; J: TRBJ1-1; size: many; V: TRBV30; DNA: TGTGCCTGGAGACCTCGACAGGGTGAAGCTTTCTTT; CDR3: CAWRPRQGEAFF
D: .; J: TRBJ2-1; size: many; V: TRBV5-1; DNA: TGCGCCAGCAGCTTGGTGGGGACGGACTCCTACAATGAGCAGTTCTTC; CDR3: CASSLVGTDSYNEQFF
D: TRBD1; J: TRBJ1-1; size: many; V: TRBV19; DNA: TGTGCCAGTTATCCAGGGGGCCGGACTGAAGCTTTCTTT; CDR3: CASYPGGRTEAFF
D: .; J: TRBJ2-5; size: many; V: TRBV7-3; DNA: TGTGCCAGCAGCCCTATCGGGGGAACAGGGGTGACCCAGTACTTC; CDR3: CASSPIGGTGVTQYF
D: .; J: TRBJ2-7; size: many; V: TRBV20-1; DNA: TGCAGTGCCCGAGCCGGGGCTCTCTTAATGGAGCAGTACTTC; CDR3: CSARAGALLMEQYF
D: TRBD2; J: TRBJ2-1; size: many; V: TRBV6-5; DNA: TGTGCCAGCAGTTACCTAACGGGGGGGTCAGATAATGAGCAGTTCTTC; CDR3: CASSYLTGGSDNEQFF
D: .; J: TRBJ2-2; size: many; V: TRBV7-3; DNA: TGTGCCAGCAGCATGGGGACCGCAAGAGCCGGGGAGCTGTTTTTT; CDR3: CASSMGTARAGELFF
D: .; J: TRBJ2-3; size: many; V: TRBV29-1; DNA: TGCAGCGTTGAAGCAGGGCGAACAGATACGCAGTATTTT; CDR3: CSVEAGRTDTQYF
D: TRBD2; J: TRBJ2-5; size: many; V: TRBV10-3; DNA: TGTGCCATCAGTGCCGGGACTAGCGGGGTTACTAAAGAGACCCAGTACTTC; CDR3: CAISAGTSGVTKETQYF
D: .; J: TRBJ2-1; size: .; V: TRBV23-1; DNA: TGCGCCGGAGTGTACAATGAGCAGTTCTTC; CDR3: CAGVYNEQFF
D: .; J: TRBJ2-4; size: many; V: TRBV27; DNA: TGTGCCAGCAGTTCCAGAGAGACAAAAGCCAAAAACATTCAGTACTTC; CDR3: CASSSRETKAKNIQYF
D: .; J: TRBJ1-2; size: many; V: TRBV4-1; DNA: TGCGCCAGCACCCCCGCCGGCTATGATGGCTACACCTTC; CDR3: CASTPAGYDGYTF
D: .; J: TRBJ2-2; size: many; V: TRBV5-1; DNA: TGCGCCAGCAGCTTACAGGCATCTACGAACACCGGGGAGCTGTTTTTT; CDR3: CASSLQASTNTGELFF
D: .; J: TRBJ1-6; size: .; V: TRBV7-9; DNA: TGTGCCAGCAGCTTAGCTAATATCAATTCACCCCTCCACTTT; CDR3: CASSLANINSPLHF
D: .; J: TRBJ1-1; size: many; V: TRBV27; DNA: TGTGCCAGCAGTTCAGGGGCGTATGGGGACACTGAAGCTTTCTTT; CDR3: CASSSGAYGDTEAFF
D: .; J: TRBJ1-4; size: many; V: TRBV11-2; DNA: TGTGCCAGCAGTCTTCGGTGGGCGAGAGGTGAAAAACTGTTTTTT; CDR3: CASSLRWARGEKLFF
D: .; J: TRBJ2-1; size: many; V: TRBV28; DNA: TGTGCCAGCAGTCCTCCTGTGGGGGCCCCCAATGAGCAGTTCTTC; CDR3: CASSPPVGAPNEQFF
D: .; J: TRBJ2-3; size: .; V: TRBV14; DNA: TGTGCCAGCAGCCAAGATAGGACCGGCGCAGATACGCAGTATTTT; CDR3: CASSQDRTGADTQYF
D: .; J: TRBJ1-5; size: many; V: TRBV28; DNA: TGTGCCAGCTGTGGGGCAGGGGCAGGAGCGAGTCAGCCCCAGCATTTT; CDR3: CASCGAGAGASQPQHF
D: TRBD1; J: TRBJ1-2; size: many; V: TRBV20-1; DNA: TGCAGTGCTGGGGACAGGGATAGTGGCTACACCTTC; CDR3: CSAGDRDSGYTF
D: .; J: TRBJ2-1; size: many; V: TRBV19; DNA: TGTGCCAGTAGTATAGGGATTAGGAATGAGCAGTTCTTC; CDR3: CASSIGIRNEQFF
D: TRBD1; J: TRBJ2-7; size: many; V: TRBV20-1; DNA: TGCAGTGCTACCAGACTTGACAGGGAGCTATACGAGCAGTACTTC; CDR3: CSATRLDRELYEQYF
D: .; J: TRBJ2-5; size: few; V: TRBV2; DNA: TGTGCCAGCAGTGAAGCGGGCAGCCAAGAGACCCAGTACTTC; CDR3: CASSEAGSQETQYF
D: .; J: TRBJ2-5; size: many; V: TRBV7-8; DNA: TGTGCCAGCAGCTCGATGGGGCCCAACCATGAGACCCAGTACTTC; CDR3: CASSSMGPNHETQYF